This T cell receptor beta chain was documented in a study of identical twins. Findings of the study overall: Cord blood beta clonotypes present at high abundance carried fewer insertions; no such pattern appeared in memory repertoires. There was more out-of-frame TCR alpha sharing in monozygotic twins than models estimated.

CDR3 length equals 15 residues. V gave up 4 bases and J gave up 1 base, with 14 bases separating them. Germline V gene lookup returns CDR1 SGHRS and CDR2 YFSETQ. In the case of this clonotype: The antigen is unknown.

TCRdb processed the 5' RACE reads anew with MiXCR; each CDR3 protein has one entry. In the table there are hundreds of thousands of distinct CDR3 sequences, 20% to 25% of which are singletons. This sample also appeared in a second study, on T cells expressing NK-cell markers. That publication notes: Among several donors, these clonotypes also ranked first in the CD3+CD56-NKG2C+ fraction.

The chain employs TRBV5-1 and TRBJ1-1; D unresolved. This sequence was found in a woman under 30 in good health. Sequencing was performed on PBMCs. As DNA, the CDR3 is TGCGCCAGCAGCCGGTCGGACGGGAGGAACACTGAAGCTTTCTTT. Its translation: CASSRSDGRNTEAFF.